Each of the 32 T cell receptor beta chains below was sequenced from the same sample in a study of T cells in Graves' hyperthyroidism and ophthalmopathy. RNA transcripts yielded amplified TCR beta CDR3 regions. HTBI primers were the set used in a first-round RT-PCR of the TCR CDR3. TCRdb passed the multiplex PCR reads through MiXCR, listing each CDR3 protein once. Among around 350,000 distinct CDR3 sequences listed, 15% to 19% were seen once. Sequences were obtained from blood. These receptor sequences come from a young woman with Graves' hyperthyroidism that later progressed to Graves' ophthalmopathy.

The sample holds many counts of this clonotype. V is TRBV15 and J is TRBJ1-2, with a weak D call TRBD1 (6 bases). This CDR3 spans 16 amino acids. The V gene lost 0 bases and the J gene lost 7 bases, with 18 bases spanning the gap. Germline CDR1 reads LNHNV; CDR2 reads YYDKDF (reference sequence). The CDR3: CATSREGGGGTSGYTF. The CDR3, as DNA: TGTGCCACCAGCAGAGAGGGGGGTGGGGGCACTAGTGGCTACACCTTC.

In the case of this clonotype: A much larger clone is a single base away; this may be a read error. The rearrangement links TRBV20-1 to TRBJ2-1; a possible D gene is TRBD2 (6 bases). Germline V gene sequence: CDR1 DFQATT, CDR2 SNEGSKA (reference sequence). CDR3 size: 13 residues. V shed 5 bases and J shed 3 bases, with 11 bases lying between them. CDR3 residues: CSAGLRGYNEQFF. The CDR3, as DNA: TGCAGTGCTGGTCTGCGGGGCTACAATGAGCAGTTCTTC.

This clonotype was counted only a few times. V and J are TRBV7-9 and TRBJ2-5, with 7 bases fitting TRBD2. The germline V gene encodes CDR1 SEHNR and CDR2 FQNEAQ (reference sequence). The CDR3 is made up of 20 amino acids. The J segment lost 1 base and the V segment lost 0 bases, leaving 17 bases of the junction unmatched. This CDR3 is CASSLAPVGTTLFLQETQYF. CDR3 DNA: TGTGCCAGCAGCTTAGCGCCCGTAGGGACTACTCTCTTCCTCCAAGAGACCCAGTACTTC.

As to this clonotype: This may arise from a read error, as a much more abundant clone is one base away. The J gene is TRBJ2-1, the V gene TRBV3-1; D remains ambiguous. The J call may be wrong; the DNA end is better matched by TRBJ2-7. Germline V gene sequence: CDR1 LGHDT, CDR2 YNNKEL (reference sequence). CDR3 length equals 14 residues. CDR3 region: CASSPTWSYNEQYF. The CDR3 DNA follows: TGTGCCAGCAGTCCCACTTGGTCCTACAATGAGCAGTACTTC.

This clonotype was counted ten times or more. The chain recombines TRBV7-9 with TRBJ2-2; D not certain. CDR3 length: 16 residues. Germline-derived CDR1 and CDR2 are SEHNR and FQNEAQ (reference sequence). Deletions cut 0 bases from V and 1 base from J, with 9 bases between. CDR3 protein: CASSLATIENTGELFF. The CDR3 DNA is TGTGCCAGCAGCTTAGCCACAATCGAGAACACCGGGGAGCTGTTTTTT. Full variable domain (missing parts from reference TRBV7-9 and TRBJ2-2): DTGVSQNPRHKITKRGQNVTFRCDPISEHNRLYWYRQTLGQGPEFLTYFQNEAQLEKSRLLSDRFSAERPKGSFSTLEIQRTEQGDSAMYLCASSLATIENTGELFFGEGSRLTVL.

V usage is TRBV20-1 and J usage is TRBJ2-7, with TRBD1 matching 10 bases. The CDR3 consists of 16 residues. J was trimmed by 3 bases and V by 0 bases; bases with no gene match: 8. Germline loops: CDR1 DFQATT, CDR2 SNEGSKA (reference sequence). CDR3 DNA sequence: TGCAGTGCTAGAGATTATAGGGGACAGGGGAACTACGAGCAGTACTTC. Translated, it gives CSARDYRGQGNYEQYF.

The chain uses TRBV7-9 and TRBJ2-2; 12 bases map to TRBD2. The CDR3 runs to 17 residues. V lost 3 bases to trimming and J lost 5 bases; unmatched junction nucleotides: 7. Looked up from germline, CDR1 is SEHNR and CDR2 is FQNEAQ (reference sequence). The CDR3 DNA is TGTGCCAGCAGCTTCACCCCGACTAGCGGGAGAACCGGGGAGCTGTTTTTT. Encoded protein: CASSFTPTSGRTGELFF.

The sample holds many counts of this clonotype. The rearrangement joins TRBV3-1 to TRBJ1-5; D is undetermined. CDR1 LGHDT and CDR2 YNNKEL come from the germline V gene (reference sequence). V dropped 4 bases and J dropped 9 bases, with 19 bases sitting between them. There are 15 residues in the CDR3. The CDR3 DNA reads TGTGCCAGCAGCCGTGCTTTTCGGGCCCCGGGGCCCCAGCATTTT. It codes for CASSRAFRAPGPQHF.

Many counts were recorded for this clonotype. The V call is TRBV2, the J call TRBJ2-3; weak D call: TRBD2 (6 bases). V was clipped by 5 bases and J by 0 bases, with 15 bases between them. Germline V lookup: CDR1 SNHLY, CDR2 FYNNEI. This CDR3 has 16 amino acids. CDR3 loop: CASSPLRDGSTDTQYF. For the CDR3, the DNA is TGTGCCAGCAGTCCCTTGCGGGACGGTAGCACAGATACGCAGTATTTT.

This clonotype came up many times. This chain joins TRBV2 and TRBJ2-7, with TRBD1 matching 7 bases. The germline gives CDR1 SNHLY, CDR2 FYNNEI. This CDR3 is built from 13 residues. The junction had 5 bases not matched to a gene; V was cut back by 8 bases and J by 1 base. The CDR3 DNA follows: TGTGCCAGCGGCTTGGGACAGTCCTACGAGCAGTACTTC. This gives the protein CASGLGQSYEQYF.

This clonotype showed up many times. The chain carries TRBV6-1 and TRBJ1-4; D is unclear. Germline V gives CDR1 MNHNS, CDR2 SASEGT. The CDR3 has 13 residues. Trimming removed 5 bases from V and 5 bases from J, with 9 bases in between. The CDR3: CASSRQYNEKLFF. The DNA of the CDR3 is TGTGCCAGCAGTAGGCAGTACAATGAAAAACTGTTTTTT.

This clonotype showed up many times. This chain uses TRBV10-3 with TRBJ2-5, with 9 bases lining up with TRBD2. Losses at the gene ends were 4 bases for V and 5 bases for J; bases not matched to a gene: 2. CDR3 length: 13 residues. Germline CDR1 and CDR2: ENHRY and SYGVKD. DNA for the CDR3: TGTGCCATCAGTGGGACTAGCGAGGAGACCCAGTACTTC. Translating it yields CAISGTSEETQYF.

This clonotype showed up many times. V gene TRBV7-9 combines with J gene TRBJ2-1, with D hard to call. The CDR3 is 13 amino acids. Germline lookup yields CDR1 SEHNR and CDR2 FQNEAQ (reference sequence). Trimming stripped 4 bases from V and 5 bases from J, with 9 bases between. As DNA, the CDR3 is TGTGCCAGCAGCTGGGGATTGGACAATGAGCAGTTCTTC. Amino acids: CASSWGLDNEQFF.

The rearrangement uses TRBV18 and TRBJ2-1, with TRBD2 identical over 12 bases. Per the germline V gene, CDR1 is KGHSH and CDR2 is LQKENI. The J segment lost 9 bases and the V segment lost 3 bases, leaving 12 bases of the junction unmatched. The CDR3 is made up of 17 amino acids. The CDR3, as DNA: TGTGCCAGCTCACCTCAAATCGGACTAGCGGGGATCCGTGAGCAGTTCTTC. It codes for CASSPQIGLAGIREQFF.

On this clonotype itself: A much larger clone differs from this one at a single base, so this may be a read error. The chain recombines TRBV12-3 or TRBV12-4 with TRBJ2-3; 10 positions agree with TRBD2. CDR3 length: 19 amino acids. The J segment lost 1 base and the V segment lost 4 bases, leaving 14 bases of the junction unmatched. In nucleotides, the CDR3 is TGTGCCAGCAGTTCTCCGGGACTAGCGCAAGAGGGGCGCACAGATACGCAGTATTTT. Translated, it gives CASSSPGLAQEGRTDTQYF.

This clonotype showed up just a few times. The chain recombines TRBV29-1 with TRBJ2-7; D uncertain. The ends were cut back, 5 bases at V and 5 bases at J, with 16 bases in the middle. The CDR3 consists of 13 residues. Germline CDR1 SQVTM, CDR2 ANQGSEA. The CDR3 region is CSVLSLEWNEQYF. The CDR3 DNA is TGCAGCGTTTTAAGTTTGGAGTGGAACGAGCAGTACTTC.

This clonotype was counted at least ten times. The chain has TRBV7-2 and TRBJ1-5; the match to TRBD1 covers 8 bases. With 5 bases clipped from V and 7 bases from J, the junction kept 7 bases outside the gene matches. Germline V CDR1 and CDR2: SGHTA, FQGNSA. The CDR3 spans 14 residues. The CDR3 is CASSIRTGTQPQHF. In DNA, the CDR3 is TGTGCCAGCAGCATCAGGACAGGGACCCAGCCCCAGCATTTT.

This clonotype was detected many times. The V call is TRBV20-1, the J call TRBJ2-7; 8 bases are a match to TRBD2. CDR3 length: 14 residues. J was trimmed by 2 bases and V by 6 bases; bases with no gene match: 9. The V gene's germline CDR1 is DFQATT and CDR2 SNEGSKA (reference sequence). The CDR3 region has the DNA TGCAGTGCCCAGACTACTAGCGGAACCTACGAGCAGTACTTC. It codes for CSAQTTSGTYEQYF.

This clonotype was counted many times. The chain combines TRBV20-1 with TRBJ2-3; a weak D match, TRBD2 (6 bases). CDR1 DFQATT and CDR2 SNEGSKA come from the germline V gene (reference sequence). Trimming pared 0 bases from V and 5 bases from J, leaving 18 bases between. The CDR3 has 16 amino acids. The CDR3 sequence: CSARDRPSGVIDTQYF. The CDR3 DNA is TGCAGTGCTAGAGATCGGCCCTCGGGAGTAATAGATACGCAGTATTTT.

The gene calls are TRBV6-2 or TRBV6-3 and TRBJ1-5; D gene ambiguous. V dropped 8 bases and J dropped 0 bases, with 8 bases sitting between them. Per germline, CDR1 MNHEY and CDR2 SVGEGT. The CDR3 loop spans 13 amino acids. The CDR3 nucleotides are TGTGCCAGCTCAGCGAATAGCAATCAGCCCCAGCATTTT. This encodes CASSANSNQPQHF.

At least ten counts were recorded for this clonotype. This chain joins TRBV6-2 or TRBV6-3 and TRBJ2-1, with TRBD2 as a possible D gene (5 bases). This CDR3 comprises 13 residues. Germline values: CDR1 MNHEY, CDR2 SVGEGT. Trimming removed 0 bases at V and 6 bases at J, with 6 bases between. The CDR3 spells CASSYSRVNEQFF. In nucleotides, the CDR3 is TGTGCCAGCAGTTACTCGAGGGTCAATGAGCAGTTCTTC.

This clonotype was seen ten or more times. The CDR3 coding sequence is TGCAGTGCTAGACCATACGAGCAGTACTTC. Protein product: CSARPYEQYF. V and J are TRBV20-1 and TRBJ2-7; D remains unclear. This CDR3 comprises 10 residues. Germline CDR1 DFQATT, CDR2 SNEGSKA (reference sequence). V lost 2 bases, J lost 4 bases, and 3 bases lay in between.

As to this clonotype: At one of its ends the junction is not consistent with the germline gene, which may arise from a read error. The chain is built from TRBV12-3 or TRBV12-4 and TRBJ1-5, with D tentatively TRBD1 (5 bases). The CDR3 spans 11 residues. The CDR3 DNA reads TGTGCCGGCAGTTTTGGGGGGCCCCAGCATTTT. Protein product: CAGSFGGPQHF.

The table lists this clonotype with many counts. The chain links TRBV20-1 to TRBJ2-5; the match to TRBD1 covers 7 bases. Per the germline V gene, CDR1 is DFQATT and CDR2 is SNEGSKA (reference sequence). The trim removed 0 bases at V and 2 bases at J, leaving 15 bases unmatched. This CDR3 spans 18 amino acids. CDR3 in amino acids: CSARDLEGTEGPQETQYF. The CDR3 DNA reads as TGCAGTGCTAGAGATCTTGAGGGGACAGAGGGTCCTCAAGAGACCCAGTACTTC.

The CDR3 here is CASSPTRDPCHTEAFF. The CDR3 coding sequence is TGTGCCAGCAGCCCTACCCGGGACCCATGTCACACTGAAGCTTTCTTT. The chain links TRBV5-8 to TRBJ1-1; weak D call: TRBD1 (5 bases). From germline, CDR1 is SGHTS and CDR2 YDEGEE. CDR3 length: 16 amino acids. The V end lost 4 bases, the J end lost 3 bases, and 19 bases lay between the germline ends. Full variable domain (outside the CDR3, taken from reference TRBV5-8 and TRBJ1-1): EAGVTQSPTHLIKTRGQQATLRCSPISGHTSVYWYQQALGLGLQFLLWYDEGEERNRGNFPPRFSGRQFPNYSSELNVNALELEDSALYLCASSPTRDPCHTEAFFGQGTRLTVV.

The chain recombines TRBV7-2 with TRBJ2-2; 8 bases fit TRBD1. The CDR3 runs to 15 residues. V shed 5 bases, J shed 7 bases, and the junction held 9 bases outside the gene matches. Germline CDR1 and CDR2: SGHTA and FQGNSA. The CDR3 reads CASSKTQGVFGELFF. CDR3 nucleotides: TGTGCCAGCAGCAAAACACAGGGGGTGTTCGGGGAGCTGTTTTTT. Combining the CDR3 with reference TRBV7-2 and TRBJ2-2 gives the whole variable domain GAGVSQSPSNKVTEKGKDVELRCDPISGHTALYWYRQSLGQGLEFLIYFQGNSAPDKSGLPSDRFSAERTGGSVSTLTIQRTQQEDSAVYLCASSKTQGVFGELFFGEGSRLTVL.

This clonotype came up many times. This chain joins TRBV3-1 and TRBJ2-1; possible D gene TRBD1, 5 bases. This CDR3 spans 15 amino acids. Per germline, CDR1 LGHDT and CDR2 YNNKEL (reference sequence). V was shortened by 4 bases and J by 4 bases, with 14 bases between the two germline ends. In DNA, the CDR3 is TGTGCCAGCAGCCCTTCCAGGGTATCGTACAATGAGCAGTTCTTC. Encoded protein: CASSPSRVSYNEQFF.

This clonotype occurred many times. The V call is TRBV2, the J call TRBJ1-1; tentatively, D is TRBD1 (5 bases). CDR3 length equals 18 residues. Looked up from germline, CDR1 is SNHLY and CDR2 is FYNNEI. Trimming took 7 bases from V and 6 from J, leaving 30 bases between them. In nucleotides, the CDR3 is TGTGCCAGCAATGGGGGTGGTGGGCGCGGAGGGATGATCCCTGAAGCTTTCTTT. It is translated as CASNGGGGRGGMIPEAFF.

This clonotype occurred many times. The chain links TRBV7-9 to TRBJ2-5; D assignment may be TRBD1 or TRBD2 (5 bases each). V lost 4 bases and J 2 bases, leaving 17 bases between the germline ends. The CDR3 sequence is 16 residues long. Looked up from germline, CDR1 is SEHNR and CDR2 is FQNEAQ (reference sequence). This CDR3 reads CASSSRRAGWQETQYF. The CDR3 nucleotides are TGTGCCAGCAGCTCCCGGCGGGCAGGGTGGCAAGAGACCCAGTACTTC.

This clonotype showed up many times. This sequence joins TRBV2 and TRBJ2-7; 12 nucleotides match TRBD1. There are 17 residues in the CDR3. CDR1 SNHLY and CDR2 FYNNEI come from the germline V gene. With 6 bases clipped from V and 3 bases from J, the junction kept 12 bases outside the gene matches. The CDR3 coding sequence is TGTGCCAGCAGCGCGGGACAGGGGGCTGGATACGGCTACGAGCAGTACTTC. It yields the protein CASSAGQGAGYGYEQYF.

In this sample, this clonotype turned up a few times. In DNA form, the CDR3 reads TGCAGTCCCAGAGGGGACTATGGCTACACCTTC. Translated, it gives CSPRGDYGYTF. The chain employs TRBV20-1 and TRBJ1-2, with D possibly TRBD1 on 5 matching bases. The ends were cut back, 8 bases at V and 3 bases at J, with 10 bases in the middle. Germline values: CDR1 DFQATT, CDR2 SNEGSKA (reference sequence). The CDR3 sequence is 11 residues long.

This chain links TRBV14 with TRBJ2-7; D is unresolved. Germline V gene sequence: CDR1 SGHDN, CDR2 FVKESK. The V end was cut by 1 base, the J end by 1 base, with 8 bases between. This CDR3 region has 14 residues. In nucleotides, the CDR3 is TGTGCCAGCAGCCAAGGACCATGGTCCTACGAGCAGTACTTC. Translating gives CASSQGPWSYEQYF.